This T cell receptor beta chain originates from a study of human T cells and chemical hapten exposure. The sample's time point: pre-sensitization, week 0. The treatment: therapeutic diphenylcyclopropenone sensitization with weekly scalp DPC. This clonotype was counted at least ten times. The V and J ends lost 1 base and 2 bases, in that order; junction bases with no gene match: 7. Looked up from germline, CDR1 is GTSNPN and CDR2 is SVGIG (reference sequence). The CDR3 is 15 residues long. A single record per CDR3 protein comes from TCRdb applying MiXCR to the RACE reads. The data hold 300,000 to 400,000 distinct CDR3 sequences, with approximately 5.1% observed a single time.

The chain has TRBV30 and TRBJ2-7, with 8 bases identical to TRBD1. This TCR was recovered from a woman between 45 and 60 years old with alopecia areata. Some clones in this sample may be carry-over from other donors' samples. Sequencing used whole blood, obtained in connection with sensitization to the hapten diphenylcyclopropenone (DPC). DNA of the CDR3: TGTGCCTGGAGTGCGTTAGGGGACAGGCCCTACGAGCAGTACTTC. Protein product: CAWSALGDRPYEQYF.